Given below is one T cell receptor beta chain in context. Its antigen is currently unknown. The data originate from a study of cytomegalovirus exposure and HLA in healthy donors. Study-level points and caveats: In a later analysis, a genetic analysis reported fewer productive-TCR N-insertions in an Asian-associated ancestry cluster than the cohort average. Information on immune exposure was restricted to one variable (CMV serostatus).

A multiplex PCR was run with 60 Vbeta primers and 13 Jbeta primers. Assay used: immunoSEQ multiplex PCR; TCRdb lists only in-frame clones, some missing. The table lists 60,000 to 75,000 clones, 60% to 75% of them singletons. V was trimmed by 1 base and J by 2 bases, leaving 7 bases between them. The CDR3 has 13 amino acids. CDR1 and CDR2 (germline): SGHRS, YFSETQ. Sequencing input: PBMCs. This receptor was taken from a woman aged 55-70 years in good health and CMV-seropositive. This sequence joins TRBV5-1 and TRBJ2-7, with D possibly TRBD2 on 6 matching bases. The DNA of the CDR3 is TGCGCCAGCAGCTTGACTAGCCCCTACGAGCAGTACTTC. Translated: CASSLTSPYEQYF.